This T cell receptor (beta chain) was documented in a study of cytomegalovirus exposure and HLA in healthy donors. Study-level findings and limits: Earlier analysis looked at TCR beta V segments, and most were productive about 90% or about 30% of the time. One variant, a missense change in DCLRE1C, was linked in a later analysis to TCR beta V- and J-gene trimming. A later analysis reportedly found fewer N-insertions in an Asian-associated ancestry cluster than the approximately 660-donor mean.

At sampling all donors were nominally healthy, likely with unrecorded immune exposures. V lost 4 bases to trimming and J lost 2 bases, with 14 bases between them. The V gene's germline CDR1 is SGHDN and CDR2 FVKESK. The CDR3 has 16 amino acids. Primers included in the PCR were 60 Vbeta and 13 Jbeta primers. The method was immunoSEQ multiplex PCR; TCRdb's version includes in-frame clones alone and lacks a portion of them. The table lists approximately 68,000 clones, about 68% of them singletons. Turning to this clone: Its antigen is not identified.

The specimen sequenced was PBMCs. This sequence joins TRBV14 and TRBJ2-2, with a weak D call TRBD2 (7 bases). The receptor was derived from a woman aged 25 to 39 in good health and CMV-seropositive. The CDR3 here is CASSLLGGPNTGELFF. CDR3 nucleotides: TGTGCCAGCAGCCTTCTGGGGGGGCCTAACACCGGGGAGCTGTTTTTT.